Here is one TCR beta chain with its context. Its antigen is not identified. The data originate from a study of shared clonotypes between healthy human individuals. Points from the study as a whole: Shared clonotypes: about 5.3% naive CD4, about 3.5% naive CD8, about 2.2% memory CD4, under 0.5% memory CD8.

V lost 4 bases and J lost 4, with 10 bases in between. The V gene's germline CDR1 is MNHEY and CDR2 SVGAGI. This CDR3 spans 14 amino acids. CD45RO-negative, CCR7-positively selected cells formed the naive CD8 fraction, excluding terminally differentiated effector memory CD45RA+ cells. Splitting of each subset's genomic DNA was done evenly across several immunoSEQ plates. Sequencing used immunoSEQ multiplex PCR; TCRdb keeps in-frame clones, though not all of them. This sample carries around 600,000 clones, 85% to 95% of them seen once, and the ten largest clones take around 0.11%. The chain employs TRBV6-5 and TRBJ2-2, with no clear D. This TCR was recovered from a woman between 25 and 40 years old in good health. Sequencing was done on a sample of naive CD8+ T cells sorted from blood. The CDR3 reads CASSFLARTGELFF. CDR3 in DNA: TGTGCCAGCAGTTTCCTCGCTCGCACCGGGGAGCTGTTTTTT.